These T cell receptor beta chains were read from a single sample in a study of blood T cell repertoires in COVID-19. Sequenced by immunoSEQ multiplex PCR; TCRdb stores in-frame clones only, minus some. The sample yields about 370,000 clones, 85% to 90% seen once. Sequenced material: PBMCs or T cells enriched from blood (not recorded which). The receptor source for this set is a young man who had recovered from COVID-19. Each CDR3 is given with its conserved first and last residue. Each record gives: V gene, J gene, CDR3 length, CDR3 protein.

V gene: TRBV7-9; J gene: TRBJ2-7; CDR3 length: 14; CDR3 protein: CASSLGQGAYEQYF
V gene: TRBV6-5; J gene: TRBJ2-7; CDR3 length: 12; CDR3 protein: CASGQVSYEQYF
V gene: TRBV6-5; J gene: TRBJ1-5; CDR3 length: 14; CDR3 protein: CASSDSVANQPQHF
V gene: TRBV24-1; J gene: TRBJ1-1; CDR3 length: 15; CDR3 protein: CATSDPETGGTEAFF
V gene: TRBV6-5; J gene: TRBJ1-5; CDR3 length: 15; CDR3 protein: CASSSGQASNQPQHF
V gene: TRBV5-4; J gene: TRBJ2-4; CDR3 length: 14; CDR3 protein: CASSVGTGENIQYF
V gene: TRBV3-1/TRBV3-2; J gene: TRBJ1-6; CDR3 length: 14; CDR3 protein: CASSQAARYSPLHF
V gene: TRBV21-1; J gene: TRBJ1-1; CDR3 length: 18; CDR3 protein: CASSKAPDSVVKDTEAFF
V gene: TRBV30; J gene: TRBJ1-4; CDR3 length: 15; CDR3 protein: CAWGPGQGLNEKLFF
V gene: TRBV25-1; J gene: TRBJ2-1; CDR3 length: 14; CDR3 protein: CASSEGGQSNEQFF
V gene: TRBV7-3; J gene: TRBJ2-2; CDR3 length: 16; CDR3 protein: CASSSGQEANTGELFF
V gene: TRBV7-6; J gene: TRBJ1-1; CDR3 length: 15; CDR3 protein: CASSRMGQGKTEAFF
V gene: TRBV27; J gene: TRBJ1-1; CDR3 length: 14; CDR3 protein: CASSLYFTGDEAFF
V gene: TRBV4-3; J gene: TRBJ2-2; CDR3 length: 15; CDR3 protein: CASSQEGAGTGELFF
V gene: TRBV11-2; J gene: TRBJ2-7; CDR3 length: 13; CDR3 protein: CASRISQAYEQYF
V gene: TRBV7-8; J gene: TRBJ1-4; CDR3 length: 15; CDR3 protein: CASSPRTGANEKLFF
V gene: TRBV20-1; J gene: TRBJ2-3; CDR3 length: 15; CDR3 protein: CSASDIGTILYTQYF
V gene: TRBV28; J gene: TRBJ1-5; CDR3 length: 14; CDR3 protein: CASSSGTGFQPQHF
V gene: TRBV4-2; J gene: TRBJ2-7; CDR3 length: 19; CDR3 protein: CASSHLQVRGPSFSVEQYF
V gene: TRBV11-2; J gene: TRBJ1-1; CDR3 length: 12; CDR3 protein: CASSLQGGLTFF
V gene: TRBV18; J gene: TRBJ2-1; CDR3 length: 15; CDR3 protein: CASSPNGLGVNEQFF
V gene: TRBV6-6; J gene: TRBJ2-7; CDR3 length: 16; CDR3 protein: CASSSLRDLSSYEQYF
V gene: TRBV19; J gene: TRBJ1-2; CDR3 length: 14; CDR3 protein: CASSTTGGVYGYTF
V gene: TRBV4-1; J gene: TRBJ1-2; CDR3 length: 14; CDR3 protein: CASSQPGQGVGYTF
V gene: TRBV7-8; J gene: TRBJ1-2; CDR3 length: 17; CDR3 protein: CASSLNLVTGVNYGYTF
V gene: TRBV7-8; J gene: TRBJ1-5; CDR3 length: 14; CDR3 protein: CASSENNSNQPQHF
V gene: TRBV5-6; J gene: TRBJ2-1; CDR3 length: 17; CDR3 protein: CASSLGILAGNYNEQFF
V gene: TRBV9; J gene: TRBJ2-3; CDR3 length: 15; CDR3 protein: CASSLDRGLADTQYF
V gene: TRBV28; J gene: TRBJ2-7; CDR3 length: 16; CDR3 protein: CATLLAGTGGTYEQYF
V gene: TRBV19; J gene: TRBJ1-2; CDR3 length: 15; CDR3 protein: CASSADSLLTYGYTF